The rows below give T cell receptor beta chains drawn from one sample of a study of cytomegalovirus exposure and HLA in healthy donors. Generated by immunoSEQ multiplex PCR, the TCRdb table keeps only in-frame clones and is missing some. The data contain 90,000 to 120,000 clones, roughly four fifths of them singletons. The specimen sequenced was PBMCs. The receptor source for this set is a male donor in good health and CMV-seropositive. CDR3s include the opening cysteine and the closing phenylalanine or tryptophan. The order of the fields is D gene, J gene, V gene, clone size, CDR3 protein, CDR3 DNA. The D gene is left open where the match is weak. Clone size is given for some rows only: seen once, a few or many times, or a class if the clone is expanded.

d_gene: TRBD1
j_gene: TRBJ1-2
v_gene: TRBV5-1
abundance: few
CDR3aa: CASSSGGSGGYTF
CDR3nt: TGCGCCAGCAGCTCAGGGGGGTCGGGAGGCTACACCTTC

d_gene: .
j_gene: TRBJ2-2
v_gene: TRBV11-3
abundance: .
CDR3aa: CASSLVGGTANTGELFF
CDR3nt: TGTGCCAGCAGCTTAGTAGGAGGCACCGCGAACACCGGGGAGCTGTTTTTT

d_gene: .
j_gene: TRBJ2-1
v_gene: TRBV2
abundance: .
CDR3aa: CATRGSGSYNEQFF
CDR3nt: TGTGCCACCCGGGGGTCAGGCTCCTACAATGAGCAGTTCTTC

d_gene: .
j_gene: TRBJ2-5
v_gene: TRBV4-1
abundance: once
CDR3aa: CASSPSGRSSGLQETQYF
CDR3nt: TGCGCCAGCAGCCCAAGCGGACGTTCCAGCGGCCTCCAAGAGACCCAGTACTTC

d_gene: .
j_gene: TRBJ1-2
v_gene: TRBV30
abundance: .
CDR3aa: CAWIQGSHYGYTF
CDR3nt: TGTGCCTGGATCCAGGGATCCCACTATGGCTACACCTTC

d_gene: .
j_gene: TRBJ2-1
v_gene: TRBV4-1
abundance: once
CDR3aa: CASSASEEQFF
CDR3nt: TGCGCCAGCAGCGCTAGCGAGGAGCAGTTCTTC

d_gene: TRBD2
j_gene: TRBJ2-1
v_gene: TRBV5-6
abundance: once
CDR3aa: CASSFGGGNEQFF
CDR3nt: TGTGCCAGCAGCTTTGGGGGGGGCAATGAGCAGTTCTTC

d_gene: TRBD1
j_gene: TRBJ2-3
v_gene: TRBV30
abundance: .
CDR3aa: CAWSLRTGETDTQYF
CDR3nt: TGTGCCTGGAGTCTACGGACAGGGGAGACAGATACGCAGTATTTT

d_gene: TRBD2
j_gene: TRBJ2-1
v_gene: TRBV7-9
abundance: .
CDR3aa: CASSSGGGFHNEQFF
CDR3nt: TGTGCCAGCAGCAGTGGCGGGGGGTTCCACAATGAGCAGTTCTTC

d_gene: TRBD1
j_gene: TRBJ1-5
v_gene: TRBV6-1
abundance: .
CDR3aa: CASSESDRYQPQHF
CDR3nt: TGTGCCAGCAGTGAATCGGACAGGTATCAGCCCCAGCATTTT

d_gene: .
j_gene: TRBJ2-1
v_gene: TRBV19
abundance: .
CDR3aa: CASSINRGYNEQFF
CDR3nt: TGTGCCAGTAGTATAAATCGAGGGTACAACGAGCAGTTCTTC

d_gene: .
j_gene: TRBJ2-7
v_gene: TRBV2
abundance: .
CDR3aa: CASSVVRGYEQYF
CDR3nt: TGTGCCAGCAGTGTAGTTCGAGGCTACGAGCAGTACTTC

d_gene: TRBD2
j_gene: TRBJ2-1
v_gene: TRBV5-1
abundance: .
CDR3aa: CASSPLAGGPGMNNEQFF
CDR3nt: TGCGCCAGCAGCCCGCTAGCGGGGGGGCCTGGAATGAACAATGAGCAGTTCTTC

d_gene: TRBD1
j_gene: TRBJ1-1
v_gene: TRBV18
abundance: .
CDR3aa: CASSPRGRDTEAFF
CDR3nt: TGTGCCAGCTCACCCAGGGGGCGCGACACTGAAGCTTTCTTT

d_gene: .
j_gene: TRBJ2-3
v_gene: TRBV4-3
abundance: .
CDR3aa: CASSPYQDTSTDTQYF
CDR3nt: TGCGCCAGCAGCCCGTACCAGGATACTAGCACAGATACGCAGTATTTT

d_gene: .
j_gene: TRBJ2-7
v_gene: TRBV4-3
abundance: .
CDR3aa: CASSQDEGVAYEQYF
CDR3nt: TGCGCCAGCAGCCAAGATGAAGGGGTGGCCTACGAGCAGTACTTC

d_gene: .
j_gene: TRBJ2-1
v_gene: TRBV2
abundance: many
CDR3aa: CASSADSNEQFF
CDR3nt: TGTGCCAGCAGCGCCGACAGCAATGAGCAGTTCTTC

d_gene: .
j_gene: TRBJ2-5
v_gene: TRBV7-2
abundance: once
CDR3aa: CASSLFGGQETQYF
CDR3nt: TGTGCCAGCAGCTTATTCGGTGGTCAAGAGACCCAGTACTTC

d_gene: TRBD1
j_gene: TRBJ1-3
v_gene: TRBV15
abundance: few
CDR3aa: CATSSDRGRNTIYF
CDR3nt: TGTGCCACCAGCTCCGACAGGGGGAGAAACACCATATATTTT

d_gene: .
j_gene: TRBJ2-7
v_gene: TRBV4-3
abundance: .
CDR3aa: CASSQEQAGNYEQYF
CDR3nt: TGCGCCAGCAGCCAAGAGCAGGCAGGGAATTACGAGCAGTACTTC

d_gene: .
j_gene: TRBJ2-1
v_gene: TRBV10-3
abundance: .
CDR3aa: CAISEPILGRSSYNEQFF
CDR3nt: TGTGCCATCAGTGAGCCGATATTAGGTCGGAGCTCCTACAATGAGCAGTTCTTC

d_gene: TRBD1
j_gene: TRBJ1-6
v_gene: TRBV11-2
abundance: .
CDR3aa: CASSFTTGGAYNSPLHF
CDR3nt: TGTGCCAGCAGCTTCACAACAGGGGGGGCATATAATTCACCCCTCCACTTT

d_gene: .
j_gene: TRBJ1-6
v_gene: TRBV30
abundance: .
CDR3aa: CAWSVEVGPGDSPLHF
CDR3nt: TGTGCCTGGAGTGTAGAGGTGGGACCGGGAGATTCACCCCTCCACTTT

d_gene: .
j_gene: TRBJ1-5
v_gene: TRBV19
abundance: few
CDR3aa: CATQYIFSSNQPQHF
CDR3nt: TGTGCCACCCAGTACATATTTTCTAGCAATCAGCCCCAGCATTTT

d_gene: TRBD1
j_gene: TRBJ1-6
v_gene: TRBV2
abundance: few
CDR3aa: CASSLNSQGGSPLHF
CDR3nt: TGTGCCAGCAGCCTAAATAGCCAGGGGGGCTCACCCCTCCACTTT

d_gene: .
j_gene: TRBJ2-7
v_gene: TRBV5-1
abundance: .
CDR3aa: CASSLVRDEQYF
CDR3nt: TGCGCCAGCAGCTTGGTTCGGGATGAGCAGTACTTC

d_gene: .
j_gene: TRBJ2-7
v_gene: TRBV15
abundance: few
CDR3aa: CATSEGHPMSSYEQYF
CDR3nt: TGTGCCACCAGCGAGGGACACCCTATGAGCTCCTACGAGCAGTACTTC

d_gene: TRBD1
j_gene: TRBJ1-1
v_gene: TRBV11-3
abundance: .
CDR3aa: CASSGHLQQGSPEAFF
CDR3nt: TGTGCCAGCAGCGGACATCTACAACAGGGGAGTCCTGAAGCTTTCTTT

d_gene: TRBD1
j_gene: TRBJ2-7
v_gene: TRBV5-4
abundance: few
CDR3aa: CASSHPDRDDYEQYF
CDR3nt: TGTGCCAGCAGCCATCCCGACAGGGATGACTACGAGCAGTACTTC

d_gene: .
j_gene: TRBJ1-6
v_gene: TRBV2
abundance: few
CDR3aa: CASGASQRGNSPLHF
CDR3nt: TGTGCCAGCGGGGCCTCCCAAAGAGGAAATTCACCCCTCCACTTT

d_gene: TRBD2
j_gene: TRBJ2-5
v_gene: TRBV7-9
abundance: .
CDR3aa: CASSSIRGVGTQYF
CDR3nt: TGTGCCAGCAGCTCCATTCGGGGGGTGGGGACCCAGTACTTC

d_gene: TRBD1
j_gene: TRBJ1-2
v_gene: TRBV28
abundance: .
CDR3aa: CASLTKGAFVYGYTF
CDR3nt: TGTGCCAGCCTTACCAAGGGGGCCTTTGTCTATGGCTACACCTTC

d_gene: .
j_gene: TRBJ2-3
v_gene: TRBV7-9
abundance: .
CDR3aa: CASSPLLRTSTDTQYF
CDR3nt: TGTGCCAGCAGCCCCCTACTACGGACTAGCACAGATACGCAGTATTTT

d_gene: .
j_gene: TRBJ1-3
v_gene: TRBV7-8
abundance: .
CDR3aa: CASSFSGISWRNTIYF
CDR3nt: TGTGCCAGCAGCTTTTCAGGGATTAGTTGGAGAAACACCATATATTTT

d_gene: .
j_gene: TRBJ1-3
v_gene: TRBV19
abundance: once
CDR3aa: CASSILQGSGNTIYF
CDR3nt: TGTGCCAGTAGTATTTTACAGGGCTCTGGAAACACCATATATTTT

d_gene: .
j_gene: TRBJ1-4
v_gene: TRBV14
abundance: .
CDR3aa: CASSLTDATNEKLFF
CDR3nt: TGTGCCAGCAGCTTGACAGATGCAACTAATGAAAAACTGTTTTTT

d_gene: .
j_gene: TRBJ1-5
v_gene: TRBV27
abundance: once
CDR3aa: CASSPAGYSNQPQHF
CDR3nt: TGTGCCAGCAGTCCAGCAGGGTATAGCAATCAGCCCCAGCATTTT

d_gene: .
j_gene: TRBJ1-2
v_gene: TRBV27
abundance: few
CDR3aa: CASSFGSNYGYTF
CDR3nt: TGTGCCAGCAGTTTTGGCTCTAACTATGGCTACACCTTC

d_gene: .
j_gene: TRBJ2-2
v_gene: TRBV10-1
abundance: .
CDR3aa: CASSAGKPNRDSGELFF
CDR3nt: TGCGCCAGCAGTGCGGGCAAGCCGAACCGGGATAGCGGGGAGCTGTTTTTT

d_gene: TRBD1
j_gene: TRBJ2-7
v_gene: TRBV19
abundance: .
CDR3aa: CASSSDRGYEQYF
CDR3nt: TGTGCCAGTAGCAGTGACAGGGGGTACGAGCAGTACTTC